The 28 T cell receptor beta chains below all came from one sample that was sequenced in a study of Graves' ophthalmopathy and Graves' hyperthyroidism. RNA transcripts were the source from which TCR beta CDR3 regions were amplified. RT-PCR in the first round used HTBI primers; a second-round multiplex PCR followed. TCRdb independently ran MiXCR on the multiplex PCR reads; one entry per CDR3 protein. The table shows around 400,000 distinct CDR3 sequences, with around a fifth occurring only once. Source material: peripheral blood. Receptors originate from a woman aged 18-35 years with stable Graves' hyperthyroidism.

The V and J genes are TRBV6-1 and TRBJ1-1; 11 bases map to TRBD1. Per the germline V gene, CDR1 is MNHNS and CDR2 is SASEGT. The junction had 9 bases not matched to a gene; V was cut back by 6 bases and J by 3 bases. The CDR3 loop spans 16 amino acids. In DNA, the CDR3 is TGTGCCAGCAGGAAGGACAGGGGGCTTGGGGACACTGAAGCTTTCTTT. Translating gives CASRKDRGLGDTEAFF.

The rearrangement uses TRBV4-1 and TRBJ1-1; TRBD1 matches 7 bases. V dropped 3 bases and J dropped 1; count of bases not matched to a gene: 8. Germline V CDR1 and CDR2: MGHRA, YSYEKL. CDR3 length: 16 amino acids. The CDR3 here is CASSQAGTARNTEAFF. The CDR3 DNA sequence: TGCGCCAGCAGCCAGGCTGGGACAGCTCGGAACACTGAAGCTTTCTTT.

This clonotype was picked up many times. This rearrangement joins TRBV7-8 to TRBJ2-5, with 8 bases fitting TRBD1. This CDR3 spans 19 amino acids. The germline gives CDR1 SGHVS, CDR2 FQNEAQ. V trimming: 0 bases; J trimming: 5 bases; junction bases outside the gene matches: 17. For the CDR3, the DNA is TGTGCCAGCAGCTTAGCCCTTCCCTCCCTACAGGGGGGCCTGGAGACCCAGTACTTC. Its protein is CASSLALPSLQGGLETQYF.

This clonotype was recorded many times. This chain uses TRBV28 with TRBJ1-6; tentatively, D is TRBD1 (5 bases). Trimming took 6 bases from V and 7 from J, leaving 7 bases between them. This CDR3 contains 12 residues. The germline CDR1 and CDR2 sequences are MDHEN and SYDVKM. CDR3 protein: CASRGGNSPLHF. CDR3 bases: TGTGCCAGCAGGGGGGGGAATTCACCCCTCCACTTT. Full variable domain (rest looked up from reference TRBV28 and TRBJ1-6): DVKVTQSSRYLVKRTGEKVFLECVQDMDHENMFWYRQDPGLGLRLIYFSYDVKMKEKGDIPEGYSVSREKKERFSLILESASTNQTSMYLCASRGGNSPLHFGNGTRLTVT.

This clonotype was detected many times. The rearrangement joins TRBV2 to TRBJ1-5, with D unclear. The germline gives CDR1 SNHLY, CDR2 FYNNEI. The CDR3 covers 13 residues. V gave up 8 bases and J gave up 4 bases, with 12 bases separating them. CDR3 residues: CASAREGNQPQHF. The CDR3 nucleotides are TGTGCCAGCGCCCGGGAGGGAAATCAGCCCCAGCATTTT.

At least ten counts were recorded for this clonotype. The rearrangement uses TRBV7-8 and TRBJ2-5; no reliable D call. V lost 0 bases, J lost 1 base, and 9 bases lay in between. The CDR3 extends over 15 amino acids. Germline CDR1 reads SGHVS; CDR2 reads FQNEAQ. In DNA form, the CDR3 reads TGTGCCAGCAGCTTAGCAGGGTCCACCCAAGAGACCCAGTACTTC. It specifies CASSLAGSTQETQYF.

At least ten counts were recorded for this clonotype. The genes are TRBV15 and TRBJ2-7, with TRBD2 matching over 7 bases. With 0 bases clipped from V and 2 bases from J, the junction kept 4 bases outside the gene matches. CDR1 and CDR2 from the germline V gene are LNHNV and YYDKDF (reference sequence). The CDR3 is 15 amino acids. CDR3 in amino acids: CATSRDRGGAYEQYF. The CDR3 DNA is TGTGCCACCAGCAGAGATCGTGGGGGGGCCTACGAGCAGTACTTC.

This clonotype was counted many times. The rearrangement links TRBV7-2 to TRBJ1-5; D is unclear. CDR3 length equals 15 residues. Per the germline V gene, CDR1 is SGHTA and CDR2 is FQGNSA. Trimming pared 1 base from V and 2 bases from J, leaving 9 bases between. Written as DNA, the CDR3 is TGTGCCAGCAGCTTAGACCAGGCTGGCAATCAGCCCCAGCATTTT. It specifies CASSLDQAGNQPQHF.

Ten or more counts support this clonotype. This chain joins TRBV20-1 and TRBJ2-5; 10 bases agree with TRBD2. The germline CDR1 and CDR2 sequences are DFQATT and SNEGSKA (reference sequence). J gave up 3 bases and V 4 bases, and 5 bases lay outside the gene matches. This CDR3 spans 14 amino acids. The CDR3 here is CSATSGRLKETQYF. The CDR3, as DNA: TGCAGTGCTACTAGCGGGAGACTCAAAGAGACCCAGTACTTC.

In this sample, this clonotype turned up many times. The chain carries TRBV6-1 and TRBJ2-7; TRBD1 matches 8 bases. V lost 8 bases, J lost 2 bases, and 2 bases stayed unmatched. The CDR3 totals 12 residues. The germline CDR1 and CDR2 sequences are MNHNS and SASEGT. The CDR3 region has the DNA TGTGCCAGCCGGGACAGGACCTACGAGCAGTACTTC. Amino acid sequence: CASRDRTYEQYF.

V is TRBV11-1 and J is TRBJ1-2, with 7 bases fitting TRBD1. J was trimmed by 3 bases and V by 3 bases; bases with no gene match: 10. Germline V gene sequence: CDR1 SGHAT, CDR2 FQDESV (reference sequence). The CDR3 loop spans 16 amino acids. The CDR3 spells CASSFDPQGGYYGYTF. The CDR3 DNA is TGTGCCAGCAGCTTTGATCCCCAGGGGGGATACTATGGCTACACCTTC.

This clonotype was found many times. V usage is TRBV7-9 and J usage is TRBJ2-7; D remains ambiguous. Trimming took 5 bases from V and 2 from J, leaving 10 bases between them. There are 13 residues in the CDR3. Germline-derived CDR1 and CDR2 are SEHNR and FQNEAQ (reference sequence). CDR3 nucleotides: TGTGCCAGCAGCGCAGACTTACCCTACGAGCAGTACTTC. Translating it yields CASSADLPYEQYF.

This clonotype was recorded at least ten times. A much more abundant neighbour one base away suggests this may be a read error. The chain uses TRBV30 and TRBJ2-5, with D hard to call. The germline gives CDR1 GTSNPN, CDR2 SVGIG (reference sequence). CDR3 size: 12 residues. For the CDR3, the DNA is TGTGCCCGGAGTCTCAACGAAGAGACCCAGTACTTC. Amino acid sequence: CARSLNEETQYF. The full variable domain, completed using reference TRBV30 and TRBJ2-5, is SQTIHQWPATLVQPVGSPLSLECTVEGTSNPNLYWYRQAAGRGLQLLFYSVGIGQISSEVPQNLSASRPQDRQFILSSKKLLLSDSGFYLCARSLNEETQYFGPGTRLLVL.

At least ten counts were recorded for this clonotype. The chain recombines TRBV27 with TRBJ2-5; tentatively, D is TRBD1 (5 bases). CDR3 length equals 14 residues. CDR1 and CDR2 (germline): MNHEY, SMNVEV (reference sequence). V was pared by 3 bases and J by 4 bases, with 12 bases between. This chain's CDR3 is CASSFGASGETQYF. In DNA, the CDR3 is TGTGCCAGCAGTTTTGGGGCCTCGGGAGAGACCCAGTACTTC.

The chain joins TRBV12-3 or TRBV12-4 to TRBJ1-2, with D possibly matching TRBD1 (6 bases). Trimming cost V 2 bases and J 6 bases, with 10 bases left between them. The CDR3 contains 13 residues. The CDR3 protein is CASSLRGNDGYTF. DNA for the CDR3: TGTGCCAGCAGTTTAAGGGGGAACGATGGCTACACCTTC.

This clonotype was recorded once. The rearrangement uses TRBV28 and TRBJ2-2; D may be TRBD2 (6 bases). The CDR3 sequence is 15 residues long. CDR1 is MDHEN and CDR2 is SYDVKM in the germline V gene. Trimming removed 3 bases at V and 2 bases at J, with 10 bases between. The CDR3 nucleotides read TGTGCCAGCAGTTTGTGGGACTCCAACACCGGGGAGCTGTTTTTT. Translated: CASSLWDSNTGELFF.

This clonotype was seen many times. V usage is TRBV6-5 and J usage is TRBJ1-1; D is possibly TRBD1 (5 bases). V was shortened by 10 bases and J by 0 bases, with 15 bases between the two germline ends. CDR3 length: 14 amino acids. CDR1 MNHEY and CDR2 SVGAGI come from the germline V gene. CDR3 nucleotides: TGTGCCACCTCCGAGTGGGGGATGAACACTGAAGCTTTCTTT. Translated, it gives CATSEWGMNTEAFF.

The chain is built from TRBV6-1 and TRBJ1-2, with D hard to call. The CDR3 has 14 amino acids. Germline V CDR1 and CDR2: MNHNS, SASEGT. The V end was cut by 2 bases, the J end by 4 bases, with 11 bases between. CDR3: CASSEREGGYGYTF. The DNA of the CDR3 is TGTGCCAGCAGTGAACGGGAGGGCGGCTATGGCTACACCTTC.

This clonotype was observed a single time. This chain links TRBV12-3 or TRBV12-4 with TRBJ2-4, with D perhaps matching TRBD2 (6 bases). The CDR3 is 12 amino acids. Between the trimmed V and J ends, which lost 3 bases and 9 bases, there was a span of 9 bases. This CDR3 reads CASSLGGIIQYF. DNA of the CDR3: TGTGCCAGCAGTTTGGGCGGGATCATTCAGTACTTC.

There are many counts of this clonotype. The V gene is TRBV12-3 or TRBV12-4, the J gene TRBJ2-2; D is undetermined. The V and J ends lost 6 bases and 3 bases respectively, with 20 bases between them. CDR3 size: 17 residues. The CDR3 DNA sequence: TGTGCCAGCAGCTTTCCACGACTCCGGTGGCACACCGGGGAGCTGTTTTTT. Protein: CASSFPRLRWHTGELFF.

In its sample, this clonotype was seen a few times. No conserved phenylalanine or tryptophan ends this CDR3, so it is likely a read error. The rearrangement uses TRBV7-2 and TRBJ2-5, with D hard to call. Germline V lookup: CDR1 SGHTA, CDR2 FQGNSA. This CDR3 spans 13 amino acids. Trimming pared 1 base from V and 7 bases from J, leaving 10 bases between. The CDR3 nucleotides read TGTGCCAGCAGCTTAGTTAGCTTTGGGACCCAGTACCTC. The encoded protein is CASSLVSFGTQYL.

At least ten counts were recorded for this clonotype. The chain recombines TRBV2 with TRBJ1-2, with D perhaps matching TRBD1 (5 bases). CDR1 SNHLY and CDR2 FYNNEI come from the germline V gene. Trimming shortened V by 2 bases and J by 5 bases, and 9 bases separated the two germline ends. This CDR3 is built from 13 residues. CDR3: CASSEQGQYGYTF. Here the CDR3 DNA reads TGTGCCAGCAGTGAACAGGGCCAATATGGCTACACCTTC.

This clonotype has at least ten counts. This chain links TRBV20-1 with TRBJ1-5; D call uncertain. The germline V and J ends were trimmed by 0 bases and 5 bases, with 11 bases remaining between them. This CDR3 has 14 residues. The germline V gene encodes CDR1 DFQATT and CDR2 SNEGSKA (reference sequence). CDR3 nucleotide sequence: TGCAGTGCTAGAGATCCCATCGATTATCAGCCCCAGCATTTT. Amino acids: CSARDPIDYQPQHF.

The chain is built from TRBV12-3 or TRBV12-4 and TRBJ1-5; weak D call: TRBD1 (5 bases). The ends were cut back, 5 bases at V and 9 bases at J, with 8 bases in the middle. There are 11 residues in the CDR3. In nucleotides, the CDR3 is TGTGCCAGCAGTCCGGGACGGCCCCAGCATTTT. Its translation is CASSPGRPQHF.

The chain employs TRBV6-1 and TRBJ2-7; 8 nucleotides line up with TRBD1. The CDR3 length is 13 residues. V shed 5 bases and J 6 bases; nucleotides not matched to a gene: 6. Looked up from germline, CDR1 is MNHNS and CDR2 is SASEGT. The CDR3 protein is CASSRTGLSEQYF. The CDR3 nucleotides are TGTGCCAGCAGTCGGACAGGGTTAAGCGAGCAGTACTTC.

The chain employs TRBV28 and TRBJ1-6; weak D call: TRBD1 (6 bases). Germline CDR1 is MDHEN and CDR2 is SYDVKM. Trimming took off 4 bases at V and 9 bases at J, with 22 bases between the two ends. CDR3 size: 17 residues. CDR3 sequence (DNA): TGTGCCAGCAGTTCTACAGGACAGACACTACTTGGTTCACCCCTCCACTTT. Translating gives CASSSTGQTLLGSPLHF.

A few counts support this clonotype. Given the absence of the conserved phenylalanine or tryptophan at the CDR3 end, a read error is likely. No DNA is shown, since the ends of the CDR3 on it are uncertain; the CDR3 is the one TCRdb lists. CDR3 in amino acids: CASNDPGPTEACL. The gene calls are TRBV6-1 and TRBJ1-1; the D call TRBD1 from the table was never checked on the DNA. CDR1 MNHNS and CDR2 SASEGT come from the germline V gene. The CDR3 spans 13 amino acids, including both terminal residues.

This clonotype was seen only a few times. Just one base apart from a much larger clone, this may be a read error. Here the CDR3 reads CASSLRQAYGYTF. CDR3 nucleotide sequence: TGTGCCAGCAGTTTAAGGCAGGCCTATGGCTACACCTTC. V is TRBV28 and J is TRBJ1-2, with no clear D. Germline CDR1 is MDHEN and CDR2 is SYDVKM. Trimming left V 2 bases short and J 4 bases short, with 8 bases between. The CDR3 is 13 residues long.